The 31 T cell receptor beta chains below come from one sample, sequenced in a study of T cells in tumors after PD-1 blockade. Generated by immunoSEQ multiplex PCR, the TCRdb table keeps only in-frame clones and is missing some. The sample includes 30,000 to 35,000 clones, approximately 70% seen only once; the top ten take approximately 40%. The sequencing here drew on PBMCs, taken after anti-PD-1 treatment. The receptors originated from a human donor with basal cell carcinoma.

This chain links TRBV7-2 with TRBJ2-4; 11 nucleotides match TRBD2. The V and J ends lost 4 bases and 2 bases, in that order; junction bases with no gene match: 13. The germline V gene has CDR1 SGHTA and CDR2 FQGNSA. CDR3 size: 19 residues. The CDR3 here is CASSSRLAGFRKSKNIQYF. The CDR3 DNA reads TGTGCCAGCAGCTCCAGACTAGCGGGGTTCCGCAAGTCCAAAAACATTCAGTACTTC.

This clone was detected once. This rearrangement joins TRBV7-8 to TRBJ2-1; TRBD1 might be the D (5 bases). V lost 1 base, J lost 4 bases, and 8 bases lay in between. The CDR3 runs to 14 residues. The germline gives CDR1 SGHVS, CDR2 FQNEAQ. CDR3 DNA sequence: TGTGCCAGCAGCTTAGGGGCAGGGTACAATGAGCAGTTCTTC. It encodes CASSLGAGYNEQFF.

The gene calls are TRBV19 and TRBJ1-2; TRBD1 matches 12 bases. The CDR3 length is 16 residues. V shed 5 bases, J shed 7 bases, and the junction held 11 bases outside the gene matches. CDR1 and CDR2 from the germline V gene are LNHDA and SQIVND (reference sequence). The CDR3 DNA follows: TGTGCCAGTAGTCAAAACTCCGGGACAGGGGGCAGTGGCTACACCTTC. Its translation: CASSQNSGTGGSGYTF.

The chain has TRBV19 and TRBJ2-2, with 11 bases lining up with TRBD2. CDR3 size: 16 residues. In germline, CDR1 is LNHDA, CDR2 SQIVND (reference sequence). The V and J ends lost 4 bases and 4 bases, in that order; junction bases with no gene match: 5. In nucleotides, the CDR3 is TGTGCCAGTAGTAGGGGGACTAGCGGCCGCACCGGGGAGCTGTTTTTT. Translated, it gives CASSRGTSGRTGELFF.

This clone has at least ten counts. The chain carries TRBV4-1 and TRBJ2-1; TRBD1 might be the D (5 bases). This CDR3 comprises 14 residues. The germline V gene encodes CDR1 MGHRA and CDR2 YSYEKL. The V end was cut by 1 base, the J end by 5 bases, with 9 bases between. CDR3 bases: TGCGCCAGCAGCCAAGGACAGAAAAACAATGAGCAGTTCTTC. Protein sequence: CASSQGQKNNEQFF.

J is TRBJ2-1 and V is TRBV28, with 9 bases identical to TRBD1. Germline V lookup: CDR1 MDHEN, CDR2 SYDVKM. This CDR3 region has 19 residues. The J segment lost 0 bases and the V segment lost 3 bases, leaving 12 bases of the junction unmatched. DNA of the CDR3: TGTGCCAGCAGTTTCCGACAGGGGGTCCTAAGGCTCTCCTACAATGAGCAGTTCTTC. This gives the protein CASSFRQGVLRLSYNEQFF.

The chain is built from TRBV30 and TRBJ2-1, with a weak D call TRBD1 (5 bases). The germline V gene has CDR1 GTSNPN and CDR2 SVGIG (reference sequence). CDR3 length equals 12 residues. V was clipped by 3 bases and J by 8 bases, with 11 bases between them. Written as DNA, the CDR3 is TGTGCCTGGAGAGGGGAATGGGATGAGCAGTTCTTC. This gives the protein CAWRGEWDEQFF.

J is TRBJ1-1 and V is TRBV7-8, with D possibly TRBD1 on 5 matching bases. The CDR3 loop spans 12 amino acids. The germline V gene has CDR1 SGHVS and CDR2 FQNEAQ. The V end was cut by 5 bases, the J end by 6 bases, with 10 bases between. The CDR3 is CASSQPGAEAFF. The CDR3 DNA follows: TGTGCCAGCAGCCAACCGGGGGCTGAAGCTTTCTTT.

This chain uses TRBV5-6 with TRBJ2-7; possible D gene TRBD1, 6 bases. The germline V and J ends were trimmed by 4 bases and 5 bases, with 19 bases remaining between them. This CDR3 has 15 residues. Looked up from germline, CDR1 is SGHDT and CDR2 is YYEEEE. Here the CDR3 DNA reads TGTGCCAGCAGCCCTGAGCAGGGGATCGGAGACGAGCAGTACTTC. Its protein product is CASSPEQGIGDEQYF.

The CDR3, as DNA: TGTGCCAGTTCAATGGGAGGGGGTACCACTGAAGCTTTCTTT. The encoded protein is CASSMGGGTTEAFF. This chain uses TRBV19 with TRBJ1-1, with D perhaps matching TRBD1 (6 bases). Germline V gene sequence: CDR1 LNHDA, CDR2 SQIVND (reference sequence). V was pared by 8 bases and J by 4 bases, with 17 bases between. There are 14 residues in the CDR3.

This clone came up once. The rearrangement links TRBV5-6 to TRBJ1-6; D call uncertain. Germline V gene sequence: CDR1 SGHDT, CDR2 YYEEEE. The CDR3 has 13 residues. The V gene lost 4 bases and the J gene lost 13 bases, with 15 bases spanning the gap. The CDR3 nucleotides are TGTGCCAGCAGCCCAAGTCCAATTCGGCCCCTCCACTTT. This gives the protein CASSPSPIRPLHF.

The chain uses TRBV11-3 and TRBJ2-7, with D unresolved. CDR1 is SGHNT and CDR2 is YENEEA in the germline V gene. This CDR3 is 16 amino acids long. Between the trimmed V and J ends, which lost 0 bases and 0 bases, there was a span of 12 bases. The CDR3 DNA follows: TGTGCCAGCAGCTTAGATTCTGGGCTCGGCTCCTACGAGCAGTACTTC. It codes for CASSLDSGLGSYEQYF.

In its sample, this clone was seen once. The CDR3 is CASTNVKVQFF. In DNA form, the CDR3 reads TGTGCCAGCACAAACGTGAAGGTGCAGTTCTTC. The chain joins TRBV12-3 or TRBV12-4 to TRBJ2-1; D unresolved. The CDR3 runs 11 residues. Trimming shortened V by 7 bases and J by 12 bases, and 13 bases separated the two germline ends.

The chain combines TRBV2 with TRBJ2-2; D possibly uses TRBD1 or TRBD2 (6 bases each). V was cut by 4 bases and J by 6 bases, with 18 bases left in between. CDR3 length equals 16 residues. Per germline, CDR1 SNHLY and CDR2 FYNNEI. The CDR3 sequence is CASSGRRGGQAGELFF. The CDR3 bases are TGTGCCAGCAGTGGCCGCAGAGGGGGGCAGGCCGGGGAGCTGTTTTTT.

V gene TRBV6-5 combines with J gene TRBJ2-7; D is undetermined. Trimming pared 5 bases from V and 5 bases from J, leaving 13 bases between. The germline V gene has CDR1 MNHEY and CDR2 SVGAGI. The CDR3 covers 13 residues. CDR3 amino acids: CASSPDTPNEQYF. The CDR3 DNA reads TGTGCCAGCAGTCCCGACACCCCCAACGAGCAGTACTTC.

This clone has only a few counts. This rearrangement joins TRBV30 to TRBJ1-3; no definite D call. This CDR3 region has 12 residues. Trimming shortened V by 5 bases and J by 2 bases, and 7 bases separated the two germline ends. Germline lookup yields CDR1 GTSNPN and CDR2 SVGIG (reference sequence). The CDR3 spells CAWGSTGNTIYF. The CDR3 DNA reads TGTGCCTGGGGTTCTACTGGAAACACCATATATTTT.

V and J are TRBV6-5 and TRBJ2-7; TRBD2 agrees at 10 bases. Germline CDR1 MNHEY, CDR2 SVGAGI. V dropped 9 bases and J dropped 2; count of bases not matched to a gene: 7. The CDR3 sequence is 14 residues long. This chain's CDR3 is CASRVAGGAYEQYF. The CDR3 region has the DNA TGTGCCAGTAGGGTAGCGGGGGGCGCCTACGAGCAGTACTTC.

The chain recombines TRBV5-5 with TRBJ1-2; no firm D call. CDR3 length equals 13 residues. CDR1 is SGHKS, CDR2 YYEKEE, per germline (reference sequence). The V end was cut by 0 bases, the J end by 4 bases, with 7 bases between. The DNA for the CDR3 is TGTGCCAGCAGCTTGGGAGGGCCCTATGGCTACACCTTC. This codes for CASSLGGPYGYTF.

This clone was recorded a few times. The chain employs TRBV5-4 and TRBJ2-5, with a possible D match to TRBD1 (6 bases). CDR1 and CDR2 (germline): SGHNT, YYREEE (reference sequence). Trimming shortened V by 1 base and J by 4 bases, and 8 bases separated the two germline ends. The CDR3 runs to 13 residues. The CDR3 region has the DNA TGTGCCAGCAGCTTGTTAGGGGGAGAGACCCAGTACTTC. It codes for CASSLLGGETQYF.

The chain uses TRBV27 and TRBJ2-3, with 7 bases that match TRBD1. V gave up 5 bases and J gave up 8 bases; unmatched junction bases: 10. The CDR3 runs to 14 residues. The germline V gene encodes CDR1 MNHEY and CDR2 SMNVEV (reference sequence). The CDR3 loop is CASSRTGPRGTQYF. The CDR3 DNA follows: TGTGCCAGCAGTCGGACAGGCCCCAGGGGTACGCAGTATTTT.

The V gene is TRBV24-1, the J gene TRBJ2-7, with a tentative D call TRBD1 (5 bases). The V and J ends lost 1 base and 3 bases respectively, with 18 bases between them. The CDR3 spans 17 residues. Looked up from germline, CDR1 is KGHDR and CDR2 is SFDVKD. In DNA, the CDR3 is TGTGCCACCAGTGATTTAGGGGCAGAACTAAAAAACTACGAGCAGTACTTC. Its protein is CATSDLGAELKNYEQYF.

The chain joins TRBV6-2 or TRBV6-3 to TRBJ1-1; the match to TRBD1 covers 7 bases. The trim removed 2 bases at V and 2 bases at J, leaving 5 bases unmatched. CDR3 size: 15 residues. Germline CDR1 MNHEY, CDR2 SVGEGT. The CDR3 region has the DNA TGTGCCAGCAGTTACCGGAGACAGGGAAACACTGAAGCTTTCTTT. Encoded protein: CASSYRRQGNTEAFF.

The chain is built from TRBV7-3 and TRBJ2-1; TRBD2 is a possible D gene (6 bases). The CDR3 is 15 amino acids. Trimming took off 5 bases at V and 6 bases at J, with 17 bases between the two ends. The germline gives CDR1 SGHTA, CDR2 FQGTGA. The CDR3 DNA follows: TGTGCCAGCAGCGCACCGGGAAACGGGGGCAATGAGCAGTTCTTC. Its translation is CASSAPGNGGNEQFF.

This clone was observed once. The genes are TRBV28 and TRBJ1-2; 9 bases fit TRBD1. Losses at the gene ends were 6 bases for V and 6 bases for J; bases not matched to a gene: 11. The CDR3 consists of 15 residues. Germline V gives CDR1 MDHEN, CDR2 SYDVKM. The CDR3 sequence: CASSPSTGTGHGYTF. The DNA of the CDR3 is TGTGCCAGCAGCCCTTCGACCGGGACAGGGCATGGCTACACCTTC.

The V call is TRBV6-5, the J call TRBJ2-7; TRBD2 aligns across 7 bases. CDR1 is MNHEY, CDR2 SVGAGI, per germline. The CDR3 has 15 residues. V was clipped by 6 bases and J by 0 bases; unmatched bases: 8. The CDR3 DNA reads TGTGCCAGCAGCCCGAGCGGGATCGCCTCCTACGAGCAGTACTTC. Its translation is CASSPSGIASYEQYF.

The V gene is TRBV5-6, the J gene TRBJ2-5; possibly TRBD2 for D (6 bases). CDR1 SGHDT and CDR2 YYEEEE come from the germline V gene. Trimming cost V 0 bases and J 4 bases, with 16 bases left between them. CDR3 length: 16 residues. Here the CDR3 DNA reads TGTGCCAGCAGCTTGGCGACGGGGGTAGCTCGAGAGACCCAGTACTTC. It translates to CASSLATGVARETQYF.

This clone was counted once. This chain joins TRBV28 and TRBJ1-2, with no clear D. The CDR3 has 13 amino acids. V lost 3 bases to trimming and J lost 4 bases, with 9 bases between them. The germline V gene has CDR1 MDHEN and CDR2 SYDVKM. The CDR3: CASSFRTFYGYTF. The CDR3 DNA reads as TGTGCCAGCAGTTTCAGAACTTTCTATGGCTACACCTTC.

The CDR3 is CASSIDGYNEQFF. CDR3 in DNA: TGTGCCAGTAGTATTGACGGTTACAATGAGCAGTTCTTC. The chain carries TRBV19 and TRBJ2-1, with D hard to call. Germline V lookup: CDR1 LNHDA, CDR2 SQIVND (reference sequence). This CDR3 contains 13 residues. Deletions cut 3 bases from V and 4 bases from J, with 7 bases between.

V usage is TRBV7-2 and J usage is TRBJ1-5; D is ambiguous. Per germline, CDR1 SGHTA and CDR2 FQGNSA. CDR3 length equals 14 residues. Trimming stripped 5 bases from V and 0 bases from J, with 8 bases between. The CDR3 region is CASSRSYSNQPQHF. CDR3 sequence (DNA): TGTGCCAGCAGCCGGAGTTATAGCAATCAGCCCCAGCATTTT.

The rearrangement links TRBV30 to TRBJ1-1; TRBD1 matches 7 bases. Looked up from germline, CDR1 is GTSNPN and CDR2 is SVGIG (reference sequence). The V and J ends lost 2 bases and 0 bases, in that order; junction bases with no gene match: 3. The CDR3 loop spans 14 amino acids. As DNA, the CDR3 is TGTGCCTGGAGTCAGGGACAGATGAACACTGAAGCTTTCTTT. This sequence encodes CAWSQGQMNTEAFF.

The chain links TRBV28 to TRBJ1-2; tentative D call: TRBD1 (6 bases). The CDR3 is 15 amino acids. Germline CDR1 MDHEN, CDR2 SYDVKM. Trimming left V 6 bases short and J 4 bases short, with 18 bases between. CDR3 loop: CASRRTVLLRYGYTF. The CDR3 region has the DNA TGTGCCAGCAGAAGGACAGTTCTTCTGCGCTATGGCTACACCTTC.